This TCR beta chain was observed in a study of graft-versus-host responses after intestinal transplantation. Study information: Following induction with anti-thymocyte globulin, all recipients were given tacrolimus and steroids for around three years.

General observations from the study: Allograft graft-versus-host to host-versus-graft clonal ratios ran high in patients with graft-donor T cell macrochimerism. Researchers found peak circulating GvH clone levels linked to early post-transplant HvG declines. Present in recipient marrow, GvH clones included some that appeared first in ileum or blood.

With respect to this clone: Its antigen is still unknown.

CDR3 length: 12 residues. Trimming took off 11 bases at V and 2 bases at J, with 10 bases between the two ends. The germline V gene has CDR1 MNHEY and CDR2 SVGAGI. Clones were sequenced by immunoSEQ multiplex PCR, and TCRdb holds only the in-frame ones, with some missing. The data hold over 45,000 clones, with 80% to 90% observed a single time. This receptor was obtained from a human donor who was the organ donor for an intestinal transplant. The J gene is TRBJ1-3, the V gene TRBV6-5; D possibly corresponds to TRBD1 (5 bases). Source: unstimulated CD4+ T cells sorted from spleen or lymph node cells, taken before transplant. The CDR3 region is CAAAGAGNTIYF. In DNA, the CDR3 is TGTGCCGCGGCGGGGGCTGGAAACACCATATATTTT.